These T cell receptor beta chains were read from a single sample in a study of blood T cell repertoires in COVID-19. Profiled with immunoSEQ multiplex PCR; TCRdb holds only in-frame clones, not every one. Found here are 270,000 or so clones, roughly 89% of them singletons; the top ten hold roughly 4.8%. Sequenced material: peripheral blood. These receptors all come from a man in his forties with acute or convalescent COVID-19. CDR3s include the opening cysteine and the closing phenylalanine or tryptophan. Each record gives: V gene, J gene, D gene, clone size, CDR3 DNA, CDR3 protein. D genes are given only for firm matches. Clone size, where shown, is once, few, many, or a class for clones that have expanded.

V gene: TRBV7-3
J gene: TRBJ2-7
D gene: .
clone size: .
CDR3 DNA: TGTGCCAGCAGCCGTGGGGCAGGGGACTCCTACGAGCAGTACTTC
CDR3 protein: CASSRGAGDSYEQYF

V gene: TRBV5-8
J gene: TRBJ2-3
D gene: TRBD2
clone size: .
CDR3 DNA: TGTGCCAGCAGCGAGGGGACTAGCGGGGGCACAGATACGCAGTATTTT
CDR3 protein: CASSEGTSGGTDTQYF

V gene: TRBV6-2/TRBV6-3
J gene: TRBJ2-7
D gene: TRBD2
clone size: .
CDR3 DNA: TGTGCCAGCAGTTCGGGACTAGCTTCCTACGAGCAGTACTTC
CDR3 protein: CASSSGLASYEQYF

V gene: TRBV30
J gene: TRBJ2-1
D gene: .
clone size: .
CDR3 DNA: TGTGCCTGGGAAGACACCAATGAGCAGTTCTTC
CDR3 protein: CAWEDTNEQFF

V gene: TRBV30
J gene: TRBJ1-3
D gene: .
clone size: .
CDR3 DNA: TGTGCCTGGAGTGCAAAGAGCTCTGGAAACACCATATATTTT
CDR3 protein: CAWSAKSSGNTIYF

V gene: TRBV3-1/TRBV3-2
J gene: TRBJ1-6
D gene: .
clone size: .
CDR3 DNA: TGTGCCAGCAGCCCCATCTCAGGCAATTCACCCCTCCACTTT
CDR3 protein: CASSPISGNSPLHF

V gene: TRBV15
J gene: TRBJ2-7
D gene: TRBD1
clone size: .
CDR3 DNA: TGTGCCACCAGCAGAGAAGCAGGGGGCTACTACGAGCAGTACTTC
CDR3 protein: CATSREAGGYYEQYF

V gene: TRBV4-2
J gene: TRBJ2-7
D gene: TRBD1
clone size: .
CDR3 DNA: TGTGCCAGCAGCCAAATGGGGACAGGGGGCCCCTACGAGCAGTACTTC
CDR3 protein: CASSQMGTGGPYEQYF

V gene: TRBV25-1
J gene: TRBJ1-5
D gene: .
clone size: .
CDR3 DNA: TGTGCCAGCAGTGAATGGAACAGAAATCAGCCCCAGCATTTT
CDR3 protein: CASSEWNRNQPQHF

V gene: TRBV29-1
J gene: TRBJ2-4
D gene: TRBD2
clone size: .
CDR3 DNA: TGCAGCGTCCCCGGGTTTGGGTCGGGGGGTAGGGACATTCAGTACTTC
CDR3 protein: CSVPGFGSGGRDIQYF

V gene: TRBV15
J gene: TRBJ2-1
D gene: .
clone size: .
CDR3 DNA: TGTGCCACCAGCAGAGATCGACTGTCCAATGAGCAGTTCTTC
CDR3 protein: CATSRDRLSNEQFF

V gene: TRBV9
J gene: TRBJ1-5
D gene: .
clone size: .
CDR3 DNA: TGTGCCAGCAGCGTAGGTGTTTCAGGACAGCCCCAGCATTTT
CDR3 protein: CASSVGVSGQPQHF

V gene: TRBV5-1
J gene: TRBJ2-7
D gene: .
clone size: .
CDR3 DNA: TGCGCCAGCAGCTTGGGTTGGGACATGGGCTTCTACGAGCAGTACTTC
CDR3 protein: CASSLGWDMGFYEQYF

V gene: TRBV4-2
J gene: TRBJ2-7
D gene: .
clone size: few
CDR3 DNA: TGTGCCAGCAGCCAAGTAGATCCCTCCTACGAGCAGTACTTC
CDR3 protein: CASSQVDPSYEQYF

V gene: TRBV19
J gene: TRBJ1-2
D gene: TRBD1
clone size: .
CDR3 DNA: TGTGCCAGTAGTATCCCCGGGACAGGCACTCGACGCTACACCTTC
CDR3 protein: CASSIPGTGTRRYTF

V gene: TRBV2
J gene: TRBJ1-6
D gene: .
clone size: .
CDR3 DNA: TGTGCCAGCAGTGAAGCGCTGAGATCCTACTCACCCCTCCACTTT
CDR3 protein: CASSEALRSYSPLHF

V gene: TRBV7-3
J gene: TRBJ1-1
D gene: .
clone size: few
CDR3 DNA: TGTGCCAGCAGCTTAGCCGGGGACACTGAAGCTTTCTTT
CDR3 protein: CASSLAGDTEAFF

V gene: TRBV5-1
J gene: TRBJ1-2
D gene: .
clone size: few
CDR3 DNA: TGCGCCAGCAGCCCGACGGCCTCCCAGGGGGGCTACACCTTC
CDR3 protein: CASSPTASQGGYTF

V gene: TRBV11-2
J gene: TRBJ1-1
D gene: TRBD1
clone size: .
CDR3 DNA: TGTGCCAGCAGCTTTCCTCGGACAGGGCGACGGAACACTGAAGCTTTCTTT
CDR3 protein: CASSFPRTGRRNTEAFF

V gene: TRBV9
J gene: TRBJ2-7
D gene: TRBD1
clone size: .
CDR3 DNA: TGTGCCAGCAGCGTTCAGACAGGGGCCCCTTTCGAGCAGTACTTC
CDR3 protein: CASSVQTGAPFEQYF

V gene: TRBV19
J gene: TRBJ2-7
D gene: TRBD1
clone size: once
CDR3 DNA: TGTGCCAGTAGTATTAATTATGGGTGGGACAGGGAGATCCACGAGCAGTACTTC
CDR3 protein: CASSINYGWDREIHEQYF

V gene: TRBV11-3
J gene: TRBJ1-2
D gene: .
clone size: .
CDR3 DNA: TGTGCCCCCGCGGCCTATGGCTACACCTTC
CDR3 protein: CAPAAYGYTF

V gene: TRBV27
J gene: TRBJ1-3
D gene: .
clone size: .
CDR3 DNA: TGTGCCAGCAGTTTATCTATCCCAGGCTCTGGAAACACCATATATTTT
CDR3 protein: CASSLSIPGSGNTIYF

V gene: TRBV4-2
J gene: TRBJ1-1
D gene: TRBD1
clone size: .
CDR3 DNA: TGTGCCAGCAGCCAAGCCCCCGGGACAGGGAGGATGACTGAAGCTTTCTTT
CDR3 protein: CASSQAPGTGRMTEAFF

V gene: TRBV12-3/TRBV12-4
J gene: TRBJ2-3
D gene: .
clone size: .
CDR3 DNA: TGTGCCACCTCCGGACAGATCTCAGATACGCAGTATTTT
CDR3 protein: CATSGQISDTQYF

V gene: TRBV5-1
J gene: TRBJ1-1
D gene: TRBD1
clone size: once
CDR3 DNA: TGCGCCAGCAGCTATCAAACCGGGACAGGGTTCCCTGAAGCTTTCTTT
CDR3 protein: CASSYQTGTGFPEAFF

V gene: TRBV19
J gene: TRBJ1-1
D gene: .
clone size: .
CDR3 DNA: TGTGCCAGTAGTATAGATCTATTGGGCAGGATGGAGAACACTGAAGCTTTCTTT
CDR3 protein: CASSIDLLGRMENTEAFF

V gene: TRBV5-5
J gene: TRBJ2-3
D gene: .
clone size: .
CDR3 DNA: TGTGCCAGCAGCCCCCCGAGTGCTTGGGCGATCACAGATACGCAGTATTTT
CDR3 protein: CASSPPSAWAITDTQYF

V gene: TRBV5-4
J gene: TRBJ1-6
D gene: TRBD1
clone size: once
CDR3 DNA: TGTGCCAGCAGCTTGGGTCTTTCCGGGACAGGGGAATCACCCCTCCACTTT
CDR3 protein: CASSLGLSGTGESPLHF

V gene: TRBV2
J gene: TRBJ1-2
D gene: TRBD1
clone size: few
CDR3 DNA: TGTGCCAGCAGTTTATCTGACAGGGGAGAGGGCTACACCTTC
CDR3 protein: CASSLSDRGEGYTF

V gene: TRBV7-9
J gene: TRBJ2-1
D gene: TRBD1
clone size: .
CDR3 DNA: TGTGCCAGCAGCTCTTACAGGGGTGCGGCATACAATGAGCAGTTCTTC
CDR3 protein: CASSSYRGAAYNEQFF

V gene: TRBV11-2
J gene: TRBJ2-3
D gene: TRBD1
clone size: .
CDR3 DNA: TGTGCCAGCAGCTTATACTGGGGACAGGCCACAGATACGCAGTATTTT
CDR3 protein: CASSLYWGQATDTQYF

V gene: TRBV7-9
J gene: TRBJ1-2
D gene: TRBD1
clone size: .
CDR3 DNA: TGTGCCAGCACCCTCCAGGGGGACTATGGCTACACCTTC
CDR3 protein: CASTLQGDYGYTF